This TCR beta chain derives from a study of metastatic and nonmetastatic thyroid tumors. Study summary: Samples came from malignant and benign thyroid patients, and repertoires were compared across blood and tumor or nodule tissue. Notes on the study in general: Relative to benign nodules, malignant thyroid tumors were reportedly characterized by significantly elevated TCR beta diversity in blood and tumor.

As handled by the study authors: Across clinicopathological groups, CDR3 differences served as the basis for building a distant-metastasis classifier for papillary thyroid cancer. TCRdb ran MiXCR on the PCR reads. TCRdb, not the authors, supplied the V and J calls. The sample has 30,000 to 45,000 clones, around 21% seen once. Each patient went into thyroid surgery without having received any treatment. The germline V gene encodes CDR1 DFQATT and CDR2 SNEGSKA (reference sequence). CDR3 size: 13 residues. The J segment lost 4 bases and the V segment lost 5 bases, leaving 7 bases of the junction unmatched. This clone was seen more than once but under ten times. The antigen is not known.

Material for sequencing was blood. The receptor was isolated from a female donor with papillary thyroid cancer or a benign thyroid nodule (not recorded which). Some clones in this sample may be carry-over from other donors' samples. This sequence joins TRBV20-1 and TRBJ1-2, with 7 bases that match TRBD1. The CDR3: CSARQGGIYGYTF. CDR3 nucleotide sequence: TGCAGTGCTCGACAGGGAGGGATCTATGGCTACACCTTC.